The clone carrying this T cell receptor (beta chain) came up once. This entry belongs to a study of blood T cell repertoires in COVID-19. At the level of the study: COVID-19 samples collected from the United States, Italy and Spain covered acute and convalescent phases. In each case, the material was cDNA or gDNA derived from T cells, B-cell-depleted T cells, or PBMCs.

Assay used: immunoSEQ multiplex PCR; TCRdb lists only in-frame clones, some missing. Of about 160,000 clones in the sample, around four fifths were seen once. This clonotype was obtained from a human donor in a cohort sampled during active COVID-19. The source material was peripheral blood.

The CDR3 sequence: CASSYGGERQPQHF. In DNA, the CDR3 is TGTGCCAGCAGTTACGGGGGCGAAAGGCAGCCCCAGCATTTT. The chain joins TRBV6-2 or TRBV6-3 to TRBJ1-5; possibly TRBD1 for D (6 bases). Germline CDR1 MNHEY, CDR2 SVGEGT. CDR3 length equals 14 residues. Trimming left V 2 bases short and J 7 bases short, with 12 bases between.